This TCR beta chain was sequenced in a study of cytomegalovirus exposure and HLA in healthy donors. At the level of the study: One earlier analysis, a look at roughly 170 million T cells, found some 120 million unique TCR beta sequences.

Regarding this clone: Its antigen is not identified.

General study results and limits: The listing of 150 to 200 TCR beta chains classed them as cytomegalovirus-associated. Most of the TCR beta V segments (in an earlier analysis) were productive either about 87% or about 30% of the time. The study assumed roughly uniform donor sequencing depth for presence/absence analyses.

Germline CDR1 is LGHNA and CDR2 is YSLEER. The CDR3 covers 15 residues. V lost 0 bases and J 9 bases, leaving 12 bases between the germline ends. With 60 Vbeta and 13 Jbeta primers, the PCR was carried out. Produced via immunoSEQ multiplex PCR; TCRdb's table is partial and in-frame only. The sample lists 130,000 or so clones, roughly 8.3% seen once, with 5.5% in the top ten. The sequenced sample consisted of PBMCs. This clonotype was obtained from a middle-aged man in good health and CMV-seronegative. The rearrangement links TRBV4-3 to TRBJ1-6, with D possibly TRBD1 on 6 matching bases. CDR3 protein: CASSQDLLGGSPLHF. In DNA form, the CDR3 reads TGCGCCAGCAGCCAAGATTTATTAGGGGGTTCACCCCTCCACTTT.